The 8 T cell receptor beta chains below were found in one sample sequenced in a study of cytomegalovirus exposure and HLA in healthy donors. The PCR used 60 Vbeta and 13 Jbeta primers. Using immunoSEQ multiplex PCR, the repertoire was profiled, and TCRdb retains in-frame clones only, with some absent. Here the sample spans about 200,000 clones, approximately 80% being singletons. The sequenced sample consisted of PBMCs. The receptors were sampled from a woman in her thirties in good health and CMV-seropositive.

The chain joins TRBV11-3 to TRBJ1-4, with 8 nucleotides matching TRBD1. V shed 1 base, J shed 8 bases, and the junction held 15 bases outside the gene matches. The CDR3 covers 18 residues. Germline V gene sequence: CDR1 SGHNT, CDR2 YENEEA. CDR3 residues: CASSLVKMPDRVKEKLFF. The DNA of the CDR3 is TGTGCCAGCAGCTTAGTAAAGATGCCGGACAGGGTGAAAGAAAAACTGTTTTTT.

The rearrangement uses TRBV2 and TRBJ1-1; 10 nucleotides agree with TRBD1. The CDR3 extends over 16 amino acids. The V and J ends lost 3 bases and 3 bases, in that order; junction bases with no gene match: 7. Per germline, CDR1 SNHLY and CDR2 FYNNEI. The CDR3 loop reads CASSDGTGAEDTEAFF. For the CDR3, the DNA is TGTGCCAGCAGTGATGGGACAGGGGCGGAAGACACTGAAGCTTTCTTT.

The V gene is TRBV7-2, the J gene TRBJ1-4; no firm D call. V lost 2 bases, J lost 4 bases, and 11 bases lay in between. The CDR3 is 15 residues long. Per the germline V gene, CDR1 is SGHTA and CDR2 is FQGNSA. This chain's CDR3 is CASSLRGRNNEKLFF. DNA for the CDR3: TGTGCCAGCAGCTTACGCGGGAGAAATAATGAAAAACTGTTTTTT.

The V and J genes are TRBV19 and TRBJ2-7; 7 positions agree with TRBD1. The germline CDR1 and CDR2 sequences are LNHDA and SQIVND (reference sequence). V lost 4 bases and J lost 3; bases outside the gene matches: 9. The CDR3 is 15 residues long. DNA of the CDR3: TGTGCCAGTAGTAGATCCCGGGACAGTTACTACGAGCAGTACTTC. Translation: CASSRSRDSYYEQYF.

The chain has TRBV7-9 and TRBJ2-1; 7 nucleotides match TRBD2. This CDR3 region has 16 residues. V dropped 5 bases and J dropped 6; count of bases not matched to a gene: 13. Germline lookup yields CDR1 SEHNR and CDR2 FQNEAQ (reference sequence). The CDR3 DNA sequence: TGTGCCAGCAGCCCGCTGGAGGGGAGGGCCTTCAATGAGCAGTTCTTC. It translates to CASSPLEGRAFNEQFF.

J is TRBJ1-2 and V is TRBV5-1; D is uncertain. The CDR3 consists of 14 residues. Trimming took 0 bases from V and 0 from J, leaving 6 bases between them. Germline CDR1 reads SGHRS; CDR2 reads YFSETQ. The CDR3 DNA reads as TGCGCCAGCAGCTTGGAAACTTCTAACTATGGCTACACCTTC. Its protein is CASSLETSNYGYTF.

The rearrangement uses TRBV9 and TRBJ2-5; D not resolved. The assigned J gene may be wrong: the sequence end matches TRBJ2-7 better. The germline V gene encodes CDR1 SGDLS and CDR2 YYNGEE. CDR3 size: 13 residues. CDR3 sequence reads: CASSPMSSYEQYF. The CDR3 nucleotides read TGTGCCAGCAGCCCCATGAGCTCCTACGAGCAGTACTTC.

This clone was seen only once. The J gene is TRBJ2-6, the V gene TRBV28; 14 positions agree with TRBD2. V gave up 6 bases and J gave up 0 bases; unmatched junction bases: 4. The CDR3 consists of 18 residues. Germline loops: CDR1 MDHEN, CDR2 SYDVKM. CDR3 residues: CASRTTSGRVSGANVLTF. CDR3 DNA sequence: TGTGCCAGCAGAACGACTAGCGGGAGGGTCTCTGGGGCCAACGTCCTGACTTTC. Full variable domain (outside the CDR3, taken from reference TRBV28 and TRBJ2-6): DVKVTQSSRYLVKRTGEKVFLECVQDMDHENMFWYRQDPGLGLRLIYFSYDVKMKEKGDIPEGYSVSREKKERFSLILESASTNQTSMYLCASRTTSGRVSGANVLTFGAGSRLTVL.